This passage covers 11 T cell receptor beta chains from one sample sequenced in a study of graft-versus-host responses after intestinal transplantation. No antigens are known for them. The repertoire was sequenced with immunoSEQ multiplex PCR; TCRdb's copy has only in-frame clones and lacks some. The table lists fewer than 90,000 clones, less than 95% of them singletons. The sequenced sample was unstimulated CD4+ T cells sorted from spleen or lymph node cells, obtained before transplant. These receptors originate from a human donor who was the organ donor for an intestinal transplant.

The J gene is TRBJ2-3, the V gene TRBV5-6, with 13 bases lining up with TRBD2. Looked up from germline, CDR1 is SGHDT and CDR2 is YYEEEE. The CDR3 is made up of 16 amino acids. The J segment lost 3 bases and the V segment lost 3 bases, leaving 4 bases of the junction unmatched. This CDR3 is CASSSWTSGGTDTQYF. CDR3 nucleotide sequence: TGTGCCAGCAGCTCTTGGACTAGCGGGGGAACAGATACGCAGTATTTT.

This chain connects TRBV21-1 to TRBJ2-2. TRBV21-1 is described as a pseudogene. There are 13 residues in the CDR3. The CDR3 bases are TGTGCCAGCAGCACTATCAGTGCCGGGGAGCTGTTTTTT. Translated: CASSTISAGELFF.

The chain joins TRBV2 to TRBJ1-5; D gene unclear. Germline values: CDR1 SNHLY, CDR2 FYNNEI. The CDR3 is made up of 15 amino acids. With 6 bases removed from V and 2 bases from J, the gap between germline ends came to 14 bases. CDR3 residues: CASSEIRSGNQPQHF. The DNA of the CDR3 is TGTGCCAGCAGCGAGATAAGGAGTGGCAATCAGCCCCAGCATTTT. Complete variable domain (other parts from reference TRBV2 and TRBJ1-5): EPEVTQTPSHQVTQMGQEVILRCVPISNHLYFYWYRQILGQKVEFLVSFYNNEISEKSEIFDDQFSVERPDGSNFTLKIRSTKLEDSAMYFCASSEIRSGNQPQHFGDGTRLSIL.

The chain uses TRBV28 and TRBJ1-2; D is possibly TRBD1 (5 bases). V was pared by 5 bases and J by 4 bases, with 11 bases between. The CDR3 contains 13 residues. The germline V gene encodes CDR1 MDHEN and CDR2 SYDVKM. The CDR3 nucleotides are TGTGCCAGCAGTAGGGGAATCGGCTATGGCTACACCTTC. Its translation is CASSRGIGYGYTF.

The rearrangement joins TRBV25-1 to TRBJ2-7; TRBD1 agrees at 9 bases. Germline lookup yields CDR1 MGHDK and CDR2 SYGVNS. The CDR3 is made up of 14 amino acids. V trimming: 2 bases; J trimming: 5 bases; junction bases outside the gene matches: 4. For the CDR3, the DNA is TGTGCCAGCAGTGAAGGGACAGGGTATAACGAGCAGTACTTC. Translating gives CASSEGTGYNEQYF.

The rearrangement links TRBV6-1 to TRBJ1-2; 9 bases line up with TRBD1. CDR1 is MNHNS, CDR2 SASEGT, per germline. CDR3 length: 17 residues. The V gene end was trimmed by 2 bases and the J gene end by 4 bases; junction bases not matched to a gene: 11. DNA for the CDR3: TGTGCCAGCAGTGAAACCCCCGCGACAGGGGGGTTCTATGGCTACACCTTC. Its protein is CASSETPATGGFYGYTF.

The chain has TRBV4-1 and TRBJ2-2, with TRBD2 matching 7 bases. The CDR3 is made up of 16 amino acids. V dropped 2 bases and J dropped 2; count of bases not matched to a gene: 5. Germline values: CDR1 MGHRA, CDR2 YSYEKL. CDR3 in amino acids: CASSQMTGGNTGELFF. Here the CDR3 DNA reads TGCGCCAGCAGCCAAATGACGGGGGGAAACACCGGGGAGCTGTTTTTT.

The J gene is TRBJ1-2, the V gene TRBV4-1; D is unresolved. Trimming removed 0 bases at V and 4 bases at J, with 15 bases between. There are 16 residues in the CDR3. CDR1 and CDR2 from the germline V gene are MGHRA and YSYEKL. The CDR3 sequence: CASSQDGGRLGYGYTF. CDR3 in DNA: TGCGCCAGCAGCCAAGATGGTGGAAGACTTGGCTATGGCTACACCTTC.

The chain is built from TRBV5-1 and TRBJ1-4; D remains unclear. The ends were cut back, 0 bases at V and 0 bases at J, with 9 bases in the middle. Germline lookup yields CDR1 SGHRS and CDR2 YFSETQ. The CDR3 has 16 amino acids. CDR3 coding DNA: TGCGCCAGCAGCTTGGCCAGGAGGGCAACTAATGAAAAACTGTTTTTT. It encodes CASSLARRATNEKLFF.

This chain uses TRBV7-3 with TRBJ2-2; D unclear. The germline V gene encodes CDR1 SGHTA and CDR2 FQGTGA. V lost 1 base and J 7 bases, leaving 7 bases between the germline ends. The CDR3 is 13 residues long. CDR3 amino acids: CASSLMFGGELFF. The CDR3 DNA sequence: TGTGCCAGCAGCTTAATGTTCGGCGGGGAGCTGTTTTTT.

To note about this clone: This sample also contains other DNA sequences that code for the same CDR3. This rearrangement joins TRBV7-9 to TRBJ1-2, with a tentative D call TRBD1 (5 bases). Trimming left V 5 bases short and J 1 base short, with 8 bases between. Germline V gene sequence: CDR1 SEHNR, CDR2 FQNEAQ (reference sequence). This CDR3 comprises 13 residues. The CDR3 loop reads CASSVDSNYGYTF. The CDR3 region has the DNA TGTGCCAGCAGCGTTGACAGTAACTATGGCTACACCTTC. The whole variable domain, filled in from reference TRBV7-9 and TRBJ1-2, reads DTGVSQNPRHKITKRGQNVTFRCDPISEHNRLYWYRQTLGQGPEFLTYFQNEAQLEKSRLLSDRFSAERPKGSFSTLEIQRTEQGDSAMYLCASSVDSNYGYTFGSGTRLTVV.